This T cell receptor (beta chain) was recorded in a study of blood T cell repertoires in COVID-19. Study background: Samples came from the United States, Italy and Spain, spanning acute and convalescent COVID-19.

TCRdb's table, derived via immunoSEQ multiplex PCR, lists solely in-frame clones and lacks some. The table records approximately 390,000 clones, 70% to 90% of them present only once. Assignments of participants to cohorts depended upon their own reported clinical history. CDR3 length: 15 residues. V lost 6 bases and J lost 10, with 22 bases in between. Germline V gene sequence: CDR1 SNHLY, CDR2 FYNNEI. Sequenced input: PBMCs or T cells enriched from blood (not recorded which). The receptor was derived from a woman in her thirties or forties with acute COVID-19. V and J are TRBV2 and TRBJ2-1; perhaps TRBD1 as D (6 bases). This CDR3 reads CASSADRGAFKEQFF. CDR3 bases: TGTGCCAGCAGCGCGGACAGAGGGGCGTTCAAAGAGCAGTTCTTC.